These 14 T cell receptor beta chains were all obtained from the same sample, sequenced in a study of blood T cell repertoires in COVID-19. Sequencing was performed with immunoSEQ multiplex PCR; in TCRdb, only in-frame clones are kept and a portion is missing. The sample carries 200,000 to 250,000 clones, 82% recorded once. The sequenced material came from peripheral blood. The source is a woman aged 35 to 49 with acute or convalescent COVID-19.

V gene TRBV6-5 combines with J gene TRBJ1-5, with D possibly TRBD1 on 6 matching bases. The CDR3 consists of 14 residues. The V and J ends lost 5 bases and 4 bases respectively, with 12 bases between them. Germline V gene sequence: CDR1 MNHEY, CDR2 SVGAGI. This CDR3 is CASSTQGRNQPQHF. CDR3 DNA sequence: TGTGCCAGCAGTACACAGGGTCGTAATCAGCCCCAGCATTTT.

The chain combines TRBV5-1 with TRBJ2-1, with D perhaps matching TRBD2 (6 bases). The V gene's germline CDR1 is SGHRS and CDR2 YFSETQ. Deletions cut 4 bases from V and 0 bases from J, with 11 bases between. The CDR3 is 15 amino acids. CDR3 sequence (DNA): TGCGCCAGCAGCGTTACGGGGGACTCCTACAATGAGCAGTTCTTC. Its translation: CASSVTGDSYNEQFF.

The genes are TRBV14 and TRBJ2-1, with 9 bases matching TRBD1. CDR1 is SGHDN and CDR2 is FVKESK in the germline V gene. The CDR3 has 15 amino acids. Unmatched junction bases numbered 8, after V lost 8 bases and J lost 3 bases. DNA of the CDR3: TGTGCCAGCTCCCTTGAGACAGGGGGCTACAATGAGCAGTTCTTC. It yields the protein CASSLETGGYNEQFF. The full variable domain, rest sourced from reference TRBV14 and TRBJ2-1, is EAGVTQFPSHSVIEKGQTVTLRCDPISGHDNLYWYRRVMGKEIKFLLHFVKESKQDESGMPNNRFLAERTGGTYSTLKVQPAELEDSGVYFCASSLETGGYNEQFFGPGTRLTVL.

V is TRBV7-6 and J is TRBJ1-1, with D possibly TRBD1 on 5 matching bases. CDR1 and CDR2 (germline): SGHVS, FNYEAQ. V was pared by 0 bases and J by 5 bases, with 13 bases between. The CDR3 has 15 residues. The CDR3 bases are TGTGCCAGCAGCTTAGCCGGGACGGCGGGAACTGAAGCTTTCTTT. It translates to CASSLAGTAGTEAFF.

This chain joins TRBV4-1 and TRBJ1-1, with D possibly TRBD1 on 5 matching bases. Trimming pared 4 bases from V and 3 bases from J, leaving 15 bases between. Germline V gene lookup returns CDR1 MGHRA and CDR2 YSYEKL. The CDR3 has 15 residues. CDR3 coding DNA: TGCGCCAGCAGCCGAATCTTGTCGGGGGACACTGAAGCTTTCTTT. Residues: CASSRILSGDTEAFF.

The genes are TRBV4-1 and TRBJ2-1; perhaps TRBD2 as D (6 bases). The CDR3 is 17 residues long. V lost 4 bases to trimming and J lost 4 bases, with 20 bases between them. Germline CDR1 and CDR2: MGHRA and YSYEKL. CDR3 in amino acids: CASSLYSGGNLYNEQFF. The CDR3 DNA is TGCGCCAGCAGCCTATATTCTGGGGGGAACCTTTACAATGAGCAGTTCTTC.

The V gene is TRBV2, the J gene TRBJ1-5, with 9 bases that match TRBD1. Trimming cost V 7 bases and J 6 bases; bases outside gene matches: 7. The CDR3 extends over 14 amino acids. Looked up from germline, CDR1 is SNHLY and CDR2 is FYNNEI. CDR3 amino acids: CASNIGQGFQPQHF. In nucleotides, the CDR3 is TGTGCCAGCAATATTGGACAGGGGTTTCAGCCCCAGCATTTT.

The V gene is TRBV13, the J gene TRBJ2-3, with TRBD2 identical over 12 bases. Germline lookup yields CDR1 PRHDT and CDR2 FYEKMQ (reference sequence). The length of the CDR3 is 15 residues. V shed 5 bases and J 5 bases; nucleotides not matched to a gene: 5. CDR3 loop: CASSTRLAGVDTQYF. For the CDR3, the DNA is TGTGCCAGCAGCACCCGACTAGCGGGAGTAGATACGCAGTATTTT.

The V call is TRBV6-1, the J call TRBJ1-3; D is uncertain. This CDR3 is built from 15 residues. CDR1 MNHNS and CDR2 SASEGT come from the germline V gene. Trimming cost V 3 bases and J 0 bases, with 9 bases left between them. CDR3 nucleotide sequence: TGTGCCAGCAGTGATGGAGGGTACTCTGGAAACACCATATATTTT. This encodes CASSDGGYSGNTIYF.

In nucleotides, the CDR3 is TGCAGCGTTGTCTCCCAGGGGGCCTACGAGCAGTACTTC. Amino acid sequence: CSVVSQGAYEQYF. The V gene is TRBV29-1, the J gene TRBJ2-7; 7 nucleotides line up with TRBD1. CDR1 is SQVTM and CDR2 is ANQGSEA in the germline V gene. The length of the CDR3 is 13 residues. V lost 4 bases and J lost 2; bases outside the gene matches: 5.

The V and J genes are TRBV19 and TRBJ2-2, with 7 bases lining up with TRBD1. Germline V gene sequence: CDR1 LNHDA, CDR2 SQIVND (reference sequence). The CDR3 spans 15 residues. J lost 4 bases, V lost 5 bases, and 7 bases had no gene match. The CDR3 sequence: CASSLRGLTTGELFF. The CDR3 DNA is TGTGCCAGTAGTCTAAGGGGGCTGACCACCGGGGAGCTGTTTTTT. The full variable domain, in which reference TRBV19 and TRBJ2-2 provide the parts outside the CDR3, is DGGITQSPKYLFRKEGQNVTLSCEQNLNHDAMYWYRQDPGQGLRLIYYSQIVNDFQKGDIAEGYSVSREKKESFPLTVTSAQKNPTAFYLCASSLRGLTTGELFFGEGSRLTVL.

This chain uses TRBV4-1 with TRBJ2-7, with a tentative D call TRBD2 (5 bases). Trimming took 4 bases from V and 1 from J, leaving 29 bases between them. In germline, CDR1 is MGHRA, CDR2 YSYEKL. The CDR3 sequence is 20 residues long. CDR3 region: CASSPPRSALAPRLSYEQYF. The CDR3 coding sequence is TGCGCCAGCAGCCCTCCTCGTAGCGCGCTTGCCCCCCGGCTGTCCTACGAGCAGTACTTC.

This sequence joins TRBV5-1 and TRBJ2-7; tentative D call: TRBD1 (5 bases). The CDR3 consists of 17 residues. CDR1 is SGHRS, CDR2 YFSETQ, per germline. With 0 bases removed from V and 1 base from J, the gap between germline ends came to 17 bases. The CDR3 is CASSLGQSGLRSYEQYF. The CDR3 nucleotides are TGCGCCAGCAGCTTGGGACAGTCAGGGCTACGGTCCTACGAGCAGTACTTC.

The chain is built from TRBV5-6 and TRBJ1-1, with TRBD1 identical over 11 bases. V trimming: 2 bases; J trimming: 3 bases; junction bases outside the gene matches: 6. The germline gives CDR1 SGHDT, CDR2 YYEEEE. The length of the CDR3 is 16 residues. The CDR3 nucleotides read TGTGCCAGCAGCTTACCCGGGACAGGGGGTGACACTGAAGCTTTCTTT. Amino acid sequence: CASSLPGTGGDTEAFF.